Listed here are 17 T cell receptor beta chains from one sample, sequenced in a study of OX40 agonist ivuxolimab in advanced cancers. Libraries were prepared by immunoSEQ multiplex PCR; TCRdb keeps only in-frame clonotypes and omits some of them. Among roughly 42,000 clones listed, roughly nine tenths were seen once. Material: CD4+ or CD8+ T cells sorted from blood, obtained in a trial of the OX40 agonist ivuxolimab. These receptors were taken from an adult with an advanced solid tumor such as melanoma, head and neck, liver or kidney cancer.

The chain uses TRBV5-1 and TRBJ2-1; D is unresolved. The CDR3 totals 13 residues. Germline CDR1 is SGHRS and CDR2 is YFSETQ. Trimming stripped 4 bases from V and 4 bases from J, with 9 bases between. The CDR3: CASSVRPYNEQFF. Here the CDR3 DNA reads TGCGCCAGCAGCGTCAGACCTTACAATGAGCAGTTCTTC.

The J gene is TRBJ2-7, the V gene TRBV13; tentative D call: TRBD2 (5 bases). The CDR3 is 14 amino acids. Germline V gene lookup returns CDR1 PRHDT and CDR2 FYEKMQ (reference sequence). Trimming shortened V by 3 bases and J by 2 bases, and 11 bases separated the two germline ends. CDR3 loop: CASSFGGGAYEQYF. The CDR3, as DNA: TGTGCCAGCAGCTTCGGCGGAGGAGCCTACGAGCAGTACTTC. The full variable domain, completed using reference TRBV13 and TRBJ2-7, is AAGVIQSPRHLIKEKRETATLKCYPIPRHDTVYWYQQGPGQDPQFLISFYEKMQSDKGSIPDRFSAQQFSDYHSELNMSSLELGDSALYFCASSFGGGAYEQYFGPGTRLTVT.

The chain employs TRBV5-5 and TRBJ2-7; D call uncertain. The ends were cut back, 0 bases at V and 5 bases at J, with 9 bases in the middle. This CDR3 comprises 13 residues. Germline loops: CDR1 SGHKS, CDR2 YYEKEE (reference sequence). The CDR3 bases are TGTGCCAGCAGCTTGGAGGGTCGCGACGAGCAGTACTTC. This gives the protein CASSLEGRDEQYF.

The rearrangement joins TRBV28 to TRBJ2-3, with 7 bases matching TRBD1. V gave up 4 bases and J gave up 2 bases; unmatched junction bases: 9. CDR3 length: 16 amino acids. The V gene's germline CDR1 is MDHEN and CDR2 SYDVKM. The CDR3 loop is CASSSTRDSYTDTQYF. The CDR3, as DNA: TGTGCCAGCAGTTCCACCCGGGACAGTTACACAGATACGCAGTATTTT.

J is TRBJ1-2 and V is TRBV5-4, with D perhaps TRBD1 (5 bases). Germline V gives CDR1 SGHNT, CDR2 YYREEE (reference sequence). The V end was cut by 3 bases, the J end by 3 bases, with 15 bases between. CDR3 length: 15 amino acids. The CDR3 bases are TGTGCCAGCAGCTCCTGGGGCGAAGGGGACTATGGCTACACCTTC. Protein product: CASSSWGEGDYGYTF.

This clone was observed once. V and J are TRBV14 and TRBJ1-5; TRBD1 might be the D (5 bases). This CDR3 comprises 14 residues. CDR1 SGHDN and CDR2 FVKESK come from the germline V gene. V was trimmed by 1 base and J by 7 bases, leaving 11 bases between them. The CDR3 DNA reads TGTGCCAGCAGCCAAGTGGGGGATCCCCAGCCCCAGCATTTT. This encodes CASSQVGDPQPQHF.

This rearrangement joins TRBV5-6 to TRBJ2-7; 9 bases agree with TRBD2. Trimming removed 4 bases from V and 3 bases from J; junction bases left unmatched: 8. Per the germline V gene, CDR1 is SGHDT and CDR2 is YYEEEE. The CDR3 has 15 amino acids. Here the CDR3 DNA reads TGTGCCAGCAGCCCCGTTACTAGCGGGTTCTACGAGCAGTACTTC. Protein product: CASSPVTSGFYEQYF.

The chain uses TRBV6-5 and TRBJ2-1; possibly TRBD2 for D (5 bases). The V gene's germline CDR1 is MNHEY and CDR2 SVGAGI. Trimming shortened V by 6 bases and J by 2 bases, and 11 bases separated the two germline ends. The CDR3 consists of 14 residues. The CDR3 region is CASSHRLTYNEQFF. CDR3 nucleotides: TGTGCCAGCAGCCATCGACTAACCTACAATGAGCAGTTCTTC.

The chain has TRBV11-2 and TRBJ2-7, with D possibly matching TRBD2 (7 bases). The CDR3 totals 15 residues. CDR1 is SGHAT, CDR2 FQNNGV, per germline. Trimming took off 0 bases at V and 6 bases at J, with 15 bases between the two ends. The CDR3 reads CASSLEGRGFFEQYF. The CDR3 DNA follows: TGTGCCAGCAGCTTAGAGGGGAGGGGGTTCTTCGAGCAGTACTTC.

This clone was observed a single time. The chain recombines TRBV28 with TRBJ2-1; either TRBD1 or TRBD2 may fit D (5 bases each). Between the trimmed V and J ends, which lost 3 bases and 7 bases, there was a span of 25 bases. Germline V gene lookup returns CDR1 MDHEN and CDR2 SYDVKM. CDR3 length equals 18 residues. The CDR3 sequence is CASSLPTLGTIKGNEQFF. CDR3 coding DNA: TGTGCCAGCAGTTTGCCCACACTAGGGACCATTAAGGGGAATGAGCAGTTCTTC.

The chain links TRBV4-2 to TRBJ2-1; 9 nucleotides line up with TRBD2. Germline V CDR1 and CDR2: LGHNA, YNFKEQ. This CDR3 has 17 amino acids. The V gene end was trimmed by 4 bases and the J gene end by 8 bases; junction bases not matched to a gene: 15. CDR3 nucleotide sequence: TGTGCCAGCAGCCCCGAGGCGTTTACTAGCGGGTCCTATGAGCAGTTCTTC. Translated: CASSPEAFTSGSYEQFF.

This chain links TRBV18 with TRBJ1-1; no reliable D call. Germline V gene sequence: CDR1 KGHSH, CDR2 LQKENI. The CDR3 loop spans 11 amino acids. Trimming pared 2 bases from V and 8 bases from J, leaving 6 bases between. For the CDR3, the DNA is TGTGCCAGCTCACCAGGGCAGGAAGCTTTCTTT. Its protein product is CASSPGQEAFF.

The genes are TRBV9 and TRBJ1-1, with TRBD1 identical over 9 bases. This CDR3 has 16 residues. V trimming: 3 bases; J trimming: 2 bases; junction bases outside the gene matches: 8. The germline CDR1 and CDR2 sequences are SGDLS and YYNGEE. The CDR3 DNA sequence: TGTGCCAGCAGCGAGCCCAGGGGACAGGGAAACACTGAAGCTTTCTTT. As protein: CASSEPRGQGNTEAFF.

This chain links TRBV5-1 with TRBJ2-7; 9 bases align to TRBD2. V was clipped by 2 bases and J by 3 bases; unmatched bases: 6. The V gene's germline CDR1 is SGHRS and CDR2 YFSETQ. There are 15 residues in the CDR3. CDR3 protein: CASSLTSGSLYEQYF. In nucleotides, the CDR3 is TGCGCCAGCAGCTTAACTAGCGGGTCGCTCTACGAGCAGTACTTC.

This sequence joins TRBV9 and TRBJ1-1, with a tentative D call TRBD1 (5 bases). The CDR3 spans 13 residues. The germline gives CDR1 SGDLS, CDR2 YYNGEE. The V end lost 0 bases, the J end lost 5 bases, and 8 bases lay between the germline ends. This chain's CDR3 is CASSVGSGTEAFF. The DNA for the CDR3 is TGTGCCAGCAGCGTAGGGTCAGGGACTGAAGCTTTCTTT. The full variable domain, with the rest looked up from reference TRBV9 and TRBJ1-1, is DSGVTQTPKHLITATGQRVTLRCSPRSGDLSVYWYQQSLDQGLQFLIQYYNGEERAKGNILERFSAQQFPDLHSELNLSSLELGDSALYFCASSVGSGTEAFFGQGTRLTVV.

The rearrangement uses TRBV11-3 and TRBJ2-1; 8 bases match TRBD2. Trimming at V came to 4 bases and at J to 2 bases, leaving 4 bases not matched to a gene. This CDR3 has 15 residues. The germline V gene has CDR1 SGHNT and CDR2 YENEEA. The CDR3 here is CASSYSGSPYNEQFF. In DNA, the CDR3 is TGTGCCAGCAGCTACAGCGGGAGTCCCTACAATGAGCAGTTCTTC.

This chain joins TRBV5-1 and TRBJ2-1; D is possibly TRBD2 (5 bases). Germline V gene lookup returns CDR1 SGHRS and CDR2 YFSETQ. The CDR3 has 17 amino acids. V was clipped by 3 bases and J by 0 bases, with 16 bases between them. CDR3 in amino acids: CASSWPGSISSYNEQFF. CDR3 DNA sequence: TGCGCCAGCAGCTGGCCGGGATCGATAAGCTCCTACAATGAGCAGTTCTTC.